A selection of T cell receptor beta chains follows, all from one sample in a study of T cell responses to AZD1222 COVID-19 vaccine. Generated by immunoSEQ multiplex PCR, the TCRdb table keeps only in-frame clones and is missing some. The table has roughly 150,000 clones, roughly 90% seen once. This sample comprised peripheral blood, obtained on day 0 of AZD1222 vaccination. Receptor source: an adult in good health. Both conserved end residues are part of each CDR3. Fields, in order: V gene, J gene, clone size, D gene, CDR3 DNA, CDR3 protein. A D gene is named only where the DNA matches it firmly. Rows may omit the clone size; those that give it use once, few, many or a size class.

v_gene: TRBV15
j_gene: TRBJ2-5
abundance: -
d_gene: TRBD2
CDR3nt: TGTGCCACCAGCAGAGGTGGCGGGGGGCAAGAGACCCAGTACTTC
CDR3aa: CATSRGGGGQETQYF

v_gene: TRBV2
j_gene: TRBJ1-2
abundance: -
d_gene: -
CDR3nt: TGTGCCAGCAAACCGGGAGGAAGCTATGGCTACACCTTC
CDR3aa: CASKPGGSYGYTF

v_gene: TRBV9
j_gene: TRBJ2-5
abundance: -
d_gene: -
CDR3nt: TGTGCCAGCAGCGTAGGAGGAGATGAGACCCAGTACTTC
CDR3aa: CASSVGGDETQYF

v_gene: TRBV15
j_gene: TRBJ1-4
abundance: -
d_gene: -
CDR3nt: TGTGCCACCAGCAGAGTTAGGCAGGATAATGAAAAACTGTTTTTT
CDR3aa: CATSRVRQDNEKLFF

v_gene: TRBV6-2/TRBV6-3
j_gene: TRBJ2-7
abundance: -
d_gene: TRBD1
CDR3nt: TGTGCCAGCAGTTCCCACAGGGGCCCTCTCTACGAGCAGTACTTC
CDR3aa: CASSSHRGPLYEQYF

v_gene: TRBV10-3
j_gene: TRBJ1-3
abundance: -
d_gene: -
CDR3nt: TGTGCAACAGCAGCCTCTGGAAACACCATATATTTT
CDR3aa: CATAASGNTIYF

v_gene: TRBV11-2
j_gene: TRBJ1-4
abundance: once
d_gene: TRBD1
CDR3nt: TGTGCCAGCAGCCCCCGGGACAGGGACCCACTACTTAATGAAAAACTGTTTTTT
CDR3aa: CASSPRDRDPLLNEKLFF

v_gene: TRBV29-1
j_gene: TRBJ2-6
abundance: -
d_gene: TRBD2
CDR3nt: TGCAGCGTGAGGACTAGGAGGGTCTCTGGGGCCAACGTCCTGACTTTC
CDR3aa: CSVRTRRVSGANVLTF

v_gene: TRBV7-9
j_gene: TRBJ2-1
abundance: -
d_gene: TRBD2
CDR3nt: TGTGCCAGCAGCTTAGGGGTAGCGGGAGGCAATGAGCAGTTCTTC
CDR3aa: CASSLGVAGGNEQFF

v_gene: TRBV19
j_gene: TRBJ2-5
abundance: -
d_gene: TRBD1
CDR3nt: TGTGCCAGTAGCATCTTGGGGACAGGGCAAGAGACCCAGTACTTC
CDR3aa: CASSILGTGQETQYF

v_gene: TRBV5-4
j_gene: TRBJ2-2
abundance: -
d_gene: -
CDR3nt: TGTGCCAGCAGCTGCGGACACTACACCGGGGAGCTGTTTTTT
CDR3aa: CASSCGHYTGELFF

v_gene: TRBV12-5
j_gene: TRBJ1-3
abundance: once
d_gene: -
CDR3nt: TGTGCTAGTGGTTTGCTTCCTCGGGTCTCTGGAAACACCATATATTTT
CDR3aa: CASGLLPRVSGNTIYF

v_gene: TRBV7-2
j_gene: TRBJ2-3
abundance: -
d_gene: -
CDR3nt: TGTGCCAGCAGCTTAGGACCCAGAACGCAGTATTTT
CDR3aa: CASSLGPRTQYF

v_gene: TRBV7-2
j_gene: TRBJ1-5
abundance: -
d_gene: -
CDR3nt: TGTGCCAGCAGCTCCAACAGGGCGCGGCAGCCCCAGCATTTT
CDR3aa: CASSSNRARQPQHF

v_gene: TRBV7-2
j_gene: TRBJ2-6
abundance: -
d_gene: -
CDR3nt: TGTGCCAGCAGCTTACGAGGGCCTGCCTCTATGGCCAACGTCCTGACTTTC
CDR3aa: CASSLRGPASMANVLTF

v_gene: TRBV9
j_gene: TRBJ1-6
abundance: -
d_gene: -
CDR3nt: TGTGCCAGCAGCGCTGAACTCTCACCCCTCCACTTT
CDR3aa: CASSAELSPLHF

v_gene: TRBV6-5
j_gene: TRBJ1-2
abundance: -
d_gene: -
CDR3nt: TGTGCCAGCAGTTACGTGTATGGAGACAGTGTCTTC
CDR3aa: CASSYVYGDSVF

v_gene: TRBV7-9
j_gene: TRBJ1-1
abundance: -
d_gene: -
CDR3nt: TGTGCCAGCAGCTCACACAGGGTTGACACTGAAGCTTTCTTT
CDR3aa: CASSSHRVDTEAFF

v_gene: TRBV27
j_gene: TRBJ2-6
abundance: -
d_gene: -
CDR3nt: TGTGCCAGCAGTTCCGGACACGGGTGGGCTGGGGCCAACGTCCTGACTTTC
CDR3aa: CASSSGHGWAGANVLTF

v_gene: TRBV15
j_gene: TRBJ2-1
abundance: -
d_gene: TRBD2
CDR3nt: TGTGCCACCAGCAGAGATAGGGATTGGACTAGCGGATTCAATGAGCAGTTCTTC
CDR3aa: CATSRDRDWTSGFNEQFF

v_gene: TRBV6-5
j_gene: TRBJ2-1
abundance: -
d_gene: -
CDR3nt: TGTGCCAGCTCCACGATAGGTGTAAATGAGCAGTTCTTC
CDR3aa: CASSTIGVNEQFF

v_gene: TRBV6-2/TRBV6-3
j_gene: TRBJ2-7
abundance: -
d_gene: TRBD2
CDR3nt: TGTGCCAGCAGTAAACCTACCGGGACTAGCGGGGCCTACGAGCAGTACTTC
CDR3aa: CASSKPTGTSGAYEQYF

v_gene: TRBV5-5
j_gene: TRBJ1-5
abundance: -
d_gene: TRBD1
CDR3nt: TGTGCCAGCAGCTTGGGGCACGACAGGGCGTTGAGCAATCAGCCCCAGCATTTT
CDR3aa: CASSLGHDRALSNQPQHF

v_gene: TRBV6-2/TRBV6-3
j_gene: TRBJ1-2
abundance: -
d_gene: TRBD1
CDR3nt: TGTGCCAGCAGTTATGCACCGGGACAGAGAAACTATGGCTACACCTTC
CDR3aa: CASSYAPGQRNYGYTF

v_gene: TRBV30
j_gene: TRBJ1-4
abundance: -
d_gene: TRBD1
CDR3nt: TGTGCCTGGAGTCCCTCGACAGGGGCGTTTGAAAAACTGTTTTTT
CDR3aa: CAWSPSTGAFEKLFF

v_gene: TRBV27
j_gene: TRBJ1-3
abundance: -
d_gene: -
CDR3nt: TGTGCCAGCAGTTTATCGGGGTACCACTCTGGAAACACCATATATTTT
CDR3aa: CASSLSGYHSGNTIYF

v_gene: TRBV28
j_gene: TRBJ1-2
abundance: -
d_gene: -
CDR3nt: TGTGCCAGCAGTTCGGCTGGGGGGGGTGGCTATGGCTACACCTTC
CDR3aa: CASSSAGGGGYGYTF

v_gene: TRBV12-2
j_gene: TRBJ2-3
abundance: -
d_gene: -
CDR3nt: TGTGCAAGTCGCTTAGCGATGACAGGGAGTAGCACAGATACGCAGTACTTT
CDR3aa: CASRLAMTGSSTDTQYF

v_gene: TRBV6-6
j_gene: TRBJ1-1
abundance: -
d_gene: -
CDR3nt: TGTGCCAGCAGTCCTCGTGGAAACACTGAAGCTTTCTTT
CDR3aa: CASSPRGNTEAFF

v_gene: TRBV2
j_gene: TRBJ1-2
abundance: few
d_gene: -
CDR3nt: TGTGCCAGCACAGCATGGGAGGGCTACACCTTC
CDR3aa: CASTAWEGYTF

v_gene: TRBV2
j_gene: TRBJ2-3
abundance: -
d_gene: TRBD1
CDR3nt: TGTGCCAGCAGCCGGACAGGAAGCACAGATACGCAGTATTTT
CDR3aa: CASSRTGSTDTQYF

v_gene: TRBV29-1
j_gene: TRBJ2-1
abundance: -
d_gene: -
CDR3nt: TGCAGCGTTGTAGGGGGAGACTCTCGGAGCGTATCCTACAATGAGCAGTTCTTC
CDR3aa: CSVVGGDSRSVSYNEQFF

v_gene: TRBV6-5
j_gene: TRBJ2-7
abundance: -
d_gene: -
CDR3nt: TGTGCCAGCAGTCGACGGGACACCGGGTCCTACGAGCAGTACTTC
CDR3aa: CASSRRDTGSYEQYF

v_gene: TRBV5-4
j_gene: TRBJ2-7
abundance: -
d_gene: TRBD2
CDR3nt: TGTGCCAGCTCTCCGGGGGGGGACGAGCAGTACTTC
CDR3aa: CASSPGGDEQYF

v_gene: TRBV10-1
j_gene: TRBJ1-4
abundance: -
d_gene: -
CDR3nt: TGCGCCAGCAGTATGGACCTCGGTTCGAAACTGTTTTTT
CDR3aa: CASSMDLGSKLFF

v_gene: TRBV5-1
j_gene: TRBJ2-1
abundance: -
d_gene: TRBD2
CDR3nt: TGCGCCAGCAGCCCTGGGACTAGCGGGAGGGATTTGGGCGATGAGCAGTTCTTC
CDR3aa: CASSPGTSGRDLGDEQFF

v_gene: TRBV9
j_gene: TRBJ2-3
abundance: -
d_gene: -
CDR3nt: TGTGCCAGCAGCCCCCGACTAACTAGCACAGATACGCAGTATTTT
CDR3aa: CASSPRLTSTDTQYF

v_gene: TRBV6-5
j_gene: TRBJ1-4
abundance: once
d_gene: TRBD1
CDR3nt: TGTGCCAGCCTCGGGACAGGGGGAAATGAAAAACTGTTTTTT
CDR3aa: CASLGTGGNEKLFF

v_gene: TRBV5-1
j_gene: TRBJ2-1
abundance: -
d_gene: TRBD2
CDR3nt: TGCGCCAGCAGCCGACTAGCGGGAGTAGAGAATGAGCAGTTCTTC
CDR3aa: CASSRLAGVENEQFF

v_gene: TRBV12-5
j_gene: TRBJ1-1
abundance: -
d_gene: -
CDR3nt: TGTGCTAGTGGTGCGGGGAGTTCTGAAGCTTTCTTT
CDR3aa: CASGAGSSEAFF

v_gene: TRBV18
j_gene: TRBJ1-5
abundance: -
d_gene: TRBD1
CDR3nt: TGTGCCAGCTCACCAAGACCCGACAGGGTCGGCAATCAGCCCCAGCATTTT
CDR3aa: CASSPRPDRVGNQPQHF

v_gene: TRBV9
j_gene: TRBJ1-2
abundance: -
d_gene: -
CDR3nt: TGTGCCAGCAGCGCCAGTCACCTACAGGGTTCGGGCGACTATGGCTACACCTTC
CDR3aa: CASSASHLQGSGDYGYTF

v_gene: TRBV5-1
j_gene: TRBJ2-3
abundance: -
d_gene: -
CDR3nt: TGCGCCAGCAAACCTCGACAGGTAACAGATACGCAGTATTTT
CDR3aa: CASKPRQVTDTQYF

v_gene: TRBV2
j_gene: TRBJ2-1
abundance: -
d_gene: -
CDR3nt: TGTGCCAGCAGTGTCAGGGGCTCCTACAATGAGCAGTTCTTC
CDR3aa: CASSVRGSYNEQFF

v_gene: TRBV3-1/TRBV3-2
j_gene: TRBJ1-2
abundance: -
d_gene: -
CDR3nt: TGTGCCAGCAGCCGACTCAATGACAGCCCCTATGGCTACACCTTC
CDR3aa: CASSRLNDSPYGYTF

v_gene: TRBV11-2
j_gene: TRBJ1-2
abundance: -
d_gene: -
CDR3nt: TGTGCCAGCAGCTCCCGTACGGGGAACTATGGCTACACCTTC
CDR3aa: CASSSRTGNYGYTF

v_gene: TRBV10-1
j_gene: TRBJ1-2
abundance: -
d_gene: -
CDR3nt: TGCGCCAGCAGTGAGTCCCGGACAGTGCGGCGTGGCTACACCTTC
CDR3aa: CASSESRTVRRGYTF

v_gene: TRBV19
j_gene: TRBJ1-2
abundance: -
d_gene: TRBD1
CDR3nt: TGTGCCAGTAGCCCGGAGGGGGCATACTATGGCTACACCTTC
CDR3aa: CASSPEGAYYGYTF

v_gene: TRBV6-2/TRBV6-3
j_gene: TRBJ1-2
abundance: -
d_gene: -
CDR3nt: TGTGCCAGCAGCGAGACAGCAAACTATGGCTACACCTTC
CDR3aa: CASSETANYGYTF

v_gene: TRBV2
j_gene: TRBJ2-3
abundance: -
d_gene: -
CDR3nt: TGTGCCAGCAGTTTGGGACTTTTAGATACGCAGTATTTT
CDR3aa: CASSLGLLDTQYF

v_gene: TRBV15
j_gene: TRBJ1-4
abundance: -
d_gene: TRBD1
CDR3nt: TGTGCCACCAGCAGAGATGGGGACAGACAAGAAAAACTGTTTTTT
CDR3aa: CATSRDGDRQEKLFF

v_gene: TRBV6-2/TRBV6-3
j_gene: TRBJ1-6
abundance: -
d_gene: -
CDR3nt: TGTGCCAGCAGTTTCGGGGGAGGTAATTCACCCCTCCACTTT
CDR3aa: CASSFGGGNSPLHF

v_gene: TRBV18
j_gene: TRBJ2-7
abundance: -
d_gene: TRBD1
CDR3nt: TGTGCCAGCTCACCACTAGGACAGGGGAGCTCCTACGAGCAGTACTTC
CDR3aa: CASSPLGQGSSYEQYF

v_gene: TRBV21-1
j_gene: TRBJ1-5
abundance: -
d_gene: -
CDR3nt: TGTGCCAGCAGCAAAAAAGGATATGCACTTGGGGGTAATCAGCCCCAGCATTTT
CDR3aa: CASSKKGYALGGNQPQHF

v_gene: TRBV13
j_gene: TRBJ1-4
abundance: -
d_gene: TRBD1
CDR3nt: TGTGCCAGCTCCGGATCGGGACAGAGGGAAAAACTGTTTTTT
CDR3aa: CASSGSGQREKLFF

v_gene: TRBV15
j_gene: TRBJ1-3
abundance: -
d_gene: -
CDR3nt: TGTGCCACCAGCAGAGCCATGGCTGGGCTGATCTCTGGAAACACCATATATTTT
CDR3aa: CATSRAMAGLISGNTIYF

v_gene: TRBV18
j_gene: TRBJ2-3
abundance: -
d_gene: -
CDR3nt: TGTGCCAGCTCACCATTGCGTAGCACAGATACGCAGTATTTT
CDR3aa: CASSPLRSTDTQYF

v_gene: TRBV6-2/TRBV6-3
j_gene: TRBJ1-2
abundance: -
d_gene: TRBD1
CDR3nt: TGTGCCAGCAGTTACGGGACAGACCTAAGCTACACCTTC
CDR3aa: CASSYGTDLSYTF

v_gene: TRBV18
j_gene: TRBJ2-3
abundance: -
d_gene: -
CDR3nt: TGTGCCAGCTCACCACGGTCTATCCAGGGCACAGATACGCAGTATTTT
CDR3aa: CASSPRSIQGTDTQYF

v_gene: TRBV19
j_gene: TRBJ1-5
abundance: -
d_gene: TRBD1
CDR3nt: TGTGCCAGTAGTGAGACGGACAGGCCTAATCAGCCCCAGCATTTT
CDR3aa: CASSETDRPNQPQHF